This T cell receptor (beta chain) is drawn from a study of T cell responses to AZD1222 COVID-19 vaccine. Clones were read by immunoSEQ multiplex PCR, and TCRdb kept only the in-frame ones, dropping some. This sample carries roughly 120,000 clones, 85% to 90% of them seen once, and the ten largest clones take about 4.5%. Germline V lookup: CDR1 SGHKS, CDR2 YYEKEE (reference sequence). The CDR3 extends over 12 amino acids. V lost 2 bases and J lost 4, with 6 bases in between. A remark on this clone: Its antigen is not known.

Findings and limits, study-wide: Samples come after the peak T cell response, not at day 14.

The V gene is TRBV5-5, the J gene TRBJ2-5, with D unclear. Sequences were derived from peripheral blood, sampled on day 0 of AZD1222 vaccination. The sequence was collected from an adult in good health. CDR3 DNA sequence: TGTGCCAGCAGCTTATTTGGAGAGACCCAGTACTTC. Translation gives CASSLFGETQYF.